This T cell receptor beta chain originates from a study of technical replicates of blood from a handful of donors. V was shortened by 0 bases and J by 5 bases, with 7 bases between the two germline ends. There are 13 residues in the CDR3. CDR1 is WNHNN and CDR2 is SYGVQD in the germline V gene (reference sequence). Method: immunoSEQ multiplex PCR; TCRdb's copy keeps in-frame clones and lacks some. The sample consists of under 100,000 clones, approximately 95% of them appearing once. Sequencing input: T cells isolated from PBMCs. The origin of this receptor is a human donor in good health. J is TRBJ1-1 and V is TRBV10-1; D is possibly TRBD1 (5 bases). In DNA, the CDR3 is TGCGCCAGCAGTGAGTCTAGGGGAACTGAAGCTTTCTTT. This encodes CASSESRGTEAFF.